This T cell receptor beta chain was observed in a study of shared clonotypes between healthy human individuals. Findings of the study overall: Donor clonotype sharing was expected to depend on sequencing depth. Naive subsets generally exceeded memory subsets in estimated richness.

Germline CDR1 and CDR2: MNHNS and SASEGT. The CDR3 is 14 residues long. V gave up 4 bases and J gave up 3 bases, with 13 bases separating them. CD4+ cell separation produced CD45RA+ naive and CD45RA-negative memory subsets. Tens of thousands of T cell genomes, or roughly 180 ng DNA, went into the sorted-subset replicate PCRs. Only in-frame clones appear in the TCRdb table, and some are missing; sequencing was by immunoSEQ multiplex PCR. The table includes around 1,100,000 clones, approximately 75% detected once. Comment on this clone: Antigen specificity is unknown.

This chain connects TRBV6-1 to TRBJ2-7; D unclear. The sequence came from a man between 18 and 35 years old in good health. Some clones in this sample may be carry-over from other donors' samples. Sequences were obtained from memory CD4+ T cells from PBMCs. Sample subset: CD45RA-negative fraction. The CDR3 is CASSGGGEGYEQYF. CDR3 in DNA: TGTGCCAGCAGTGGGGGTGGAGAAGGCTACGAGCAGTACTTC.